This T cell receptor beta chain was sequenced during a study of blood T cell repertoires in COVID-19. Study context: Samples taken during acute and convalescent COVID-19 were collected in the United States, Italy and Spain. PBMCs, B-cell-depleted T cells, or T cells were the source of the cDNA or gDNA that made up the material.

This clone was counted a few times. In the source study's methods: Scientists estimated how many nucleated cells there were by amplifying reference gene primers. The data were produced by immunoSEQ multiplex PCR, yet TCRdb's version contains in-frame clones alone and is incomplete. The V and J calls and clone size were taken over from that table, and D and trimming were inferred from the DNA. The data hold 200,000 to 250,000 clones, with roughly 88% observed a single time. Germline CDR1 and CDR2: SEHNR and FQNEAQ (reference sequence). There are 11 residues in the CDR3. Deletions cut 4 bases from V and 2 bases from J, with 3 bases between.

The material sequenced was peripheral blood. This chain connects TRBV7-9 to TRBJ2-7; D is undetermined. The receptor's source is a woman aged 40 to 50 who had recovered from COVID-19. The CDR3, as DNA: TGTGCCAGCAGCTCGGCCTACGAGCAGTACTTC. It codes for CASSSAYEQYF. The variable domain in full, with the rest retrieved from reference TRBV7-9 and TRBJ2-7, is DTGVSQNPRHKITKRGQNVTFRCDPISEHNRLYWYRQTLGQGPEFLTYFQNEAQLEKSRLLSDRFSAERPKGSFSTLEIQRTEQGDSAMYLCASSSAYEQYFGPGTRLTVT.